This record covers a single TCR beta chain. Antigen unknown. The germline V gene has CDR1 LNHDA and CDR2 SQIVND (reference sequence). The CDR3 is 15 amino acids. Trimming shortened V by 4 bases and J by 5 bases, and 17 bases separated the two germline ends. This specimen comes from a study of T cell responses to AZD1222 COVID-19 vaccine. Study information: Second doses that came at about 4 or about 12 weeks were put together.

Clones were read by immunoSEQ multiplex PCR, and TCRdb kept only the in-frame ones, dropping some. The sample lists over 150,000 clones, approximately 90% occurring once. General observations from the study: Vaccine-related CD4 TCRs covered spike, predominating at 160-218 and 743-854. The donor cohort was predominantly white British with a female majority, and clonal diversity may have been underestimated. At baseline, seropositivity was found in only 6 or 7 AZD1222 recipients.

Material: peripheral blood, obtained on day 0 of AZD1222 vaccination. This chain joins TRBV19 and TRBJ1-1, with a possible D match to TRBD1 (6 bases). The sequence was obtained from an adult in good health. For the CDR3, the DNA is TGTGCCAGTAGTACCCTGAGACAGGCGAGTACTGAAGCTTTCTTT. It encodes CASSTLRQASTEAFF.